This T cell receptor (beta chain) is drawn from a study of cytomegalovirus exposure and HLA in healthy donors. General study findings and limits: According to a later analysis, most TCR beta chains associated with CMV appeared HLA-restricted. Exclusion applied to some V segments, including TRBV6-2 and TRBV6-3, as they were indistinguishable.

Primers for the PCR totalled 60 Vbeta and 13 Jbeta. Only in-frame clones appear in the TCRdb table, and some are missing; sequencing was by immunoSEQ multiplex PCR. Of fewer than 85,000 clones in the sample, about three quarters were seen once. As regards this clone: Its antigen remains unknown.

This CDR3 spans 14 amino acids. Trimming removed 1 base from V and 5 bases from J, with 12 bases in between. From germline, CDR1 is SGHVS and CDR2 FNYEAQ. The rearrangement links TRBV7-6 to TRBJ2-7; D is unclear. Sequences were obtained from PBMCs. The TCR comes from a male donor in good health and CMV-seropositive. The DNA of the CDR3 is TGTGCCAGCAGCTTAGAATCGGGTCCGGACGAGCAGTACTTC. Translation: CASSLESGPDEQYF.